This T cell receptor (beta chain) was profiled in a study of T cells in tuberculosis. Study in general: Sequenced TCRs come from CD1B-GMM tetramer-binding T cells.

After thawing and overnight rest, PBMC were stained with GMM-loaded CD1B tetramer, viability dye and anti-CD3 for sorting. The lipid loaded on the CD1B tetramers was C32 glucose monomycolate from Rhodococcus equi. Tetramer-negative cells, around 110,000 per donor, were also sorted. Trimming stripped 6 bases from V and 2 bases from J, with 17 bases between. Germline V gene sequence: CDR1 SGDLS, CDR2 YYNGEE. CDR3 length: 15 residues. Chain pairing is unknown; alpha and beta were sequenced separately. Produced via immunoSEQ multiplex PCR; TCRdb's table is partial and in-frame only. This sample has around 50,000 clones, with roughly 87% found just once. Whole-study results and caveats: Some low-affinity tetramer-binding T cells may be absent from this sample.

The chain links TRBV9 to TRBJ1-2; D unclear. Sequencing used CD1b-GMM tetramer-negative cells sorted from PBMCs. The receptor's source is an adult woman with latent tuberculosis. DNA of the CDR3: TGTGCCAGCAACCCTCGAGGGCAGCTGAACTATGGCTACACCTTC. Its translation is CASNPRGQLNYGYTF. The full variable domain, with the rest looked up from reference TRBV9 and TRBJ1-2, is DSGVTQTPKHLITATGQRVTLRCSPRSGDLSVYWYQQSLDQGLQFLIQYYNGEERAKGNILERFSAQQFPDLHSELNLSSLELGDSALYFCASNPRGQLNYGYTFGSGTRLTVV.